The entry that follows covers one T cell receptor (beta chain) sequence. These data belong to a study of blood T cell repertoires in COVID-19. As for the study in general: PBMCs, B-cell-depleted T cells, or T cells were the source of the cDNA or gDNA that made up the material.

The table came from immunoSEQ multiplex PCR; TCRdb's copy has only in-frame clones and leaves some out. Among about 380,000 clones listed, approximately 90% were seen once. Participants had their cohort set by participant-reported clinical history. Sequenced sample: PBMCs or T cells enriched from blood (not recorded which). This sequence originates from a woman in her late teens or twenties who had recovered from COVID-19.

CDR3 region: CASSGVSASYEQYF. Written as DNA, the CDR3 is TGTGCCAGCAGCGGGGTTAGCGCATCCTACGAGCAGTACTTC. The V and J genes are TRBV7-2 and TRBJ2-7; the D gene is possibly TRBD2 (5 bases). The germline V gene encodes CDR1 SGHTA and CDR2 FQGNSA. There are 14 residues in the CDR3. The V gene lost 5 bases and the J gene lost 1 base, with 12 bases spanning the gap.